Each of the 22 T cell receptor beta chains below was sequenced from the same sample in a study of CD8+ T cells in alopecia areata. Following extraction, RNA underwent reverse transcription to cDNA, which served as the sequencing template. Sequencing was performed with immunoSEQ multiplex PCR; in TCRdb, only in-frame clones are kept and a portion is missing. The sample records roughly 150,000 clones, 55% being singletons. Sequencing used CD4+ T cells sorted from blood. Source of these receptors: a human donor in good health.

This sequence joins TRBV5-1 and TRBJ1-1; 7 positions match TRBD1. Germline V gene lookup returns CDR1 SGHRS and CDR2 YFSETQ. The CDR3 extends over 15 amino acids. The ends lost 4 bases at V and 0 bases at J; junction bases unmatched: 6. The CDR3 spells CASSQGGQMNTEAFF. CDR3 nucleotide sequence: TGCGCCAGCAGCCAAGGGGGACAGATGAACACTGAAGCTTTCTTT.

This clone has at least ten counts. V is TRBV29-1 and J is TRBJ1-5; the D gene is possibly TRBD1 (5 bases). V lost 7 bases to trimming and J lost 2 bases, with 9 bases between them. Looked up from germline, CDR1 is SQVTM and CDR2 is ANQGSEA. This CDR3 is built from 12 residues. CDR3: CSAGGGNQPQHF. For the CDR3, the DNA is TGCAGCGCTGGGGGGGGCAATCAGCCCCAGCATTTT.

V and J are TRBV6-5 and TRBJ1-4; 9 positions match TRBD1. Germline CDR1 is MNHEY and CDR2 is SVGAGI. The CDR3 has 14 residues. J lost 7 bases, V lost 6 bases, and 6 bases had no gene match. CDR3 sequence reads: CASSHLGQGEKLFF. CDR3 DNA: TGTGCCAGCAGCCACTTGGGACAGGGTGAAAAACTGTTTTTT.

This sequence joins TRBV20-1 and TRBJ2-5, with no clear D. This CDR3 contains 11 residues. Germline lookup yields CDR1 DFQATT and CDR2 SNEGSKA (reference sequence). Trimming pared 2 bases from V and 1 base from J, leaving 2 bases between. The CDR3 DNA follows: TGCAGTGCTAGACCCCAAGAGACCCAGTACTTC. Its translation: CSARPQETQYF.

The chain is built from TRBV5-1 and TRBJ2-3; D uncertain. Germline V gives CDR1 SGHRS, CDR2 YFSETQ. The CDR3 loop spans 12 amino acids. V shed 0 bases and J shed 7 bases, with 6 bases lying between them. The CDR3 here is CASSLGGNTQYF. CDR3 DNA: TGCGCCAGCAGCTTGGGGGGTAATACGCAGTATTTT.

The J gene is TRBJ2-7, the V gene TRBV30; 12 bases map to TRBD2. With V trimmed by 2 bases and J by 3 bases, 8 bases remained unmatched. In germline, CDR1 is GTSNPN, CDR2 SVGIG (reference sequence). There are 16 residues in the CDR3. The CDR3 sequence is CAWSPKTSGSHYEQYF. CDR3 bases: TGTGCCTGGAGTCCAAAGACTAGCGGGAGTCACTACGAGCAGTACTTC.

This clone was counted a few times. The genes are TRBV2 and TRBJ2-1, with D unresolved. The CDR3 runs 12 residues. Germline-derived CDR1 and CDR2 are SNHLY and FYNNEI. Trimming took off 4 bases at V and 7 bases at J, with 8 bases between the two ends. For the CDR3, the DNA is TGTGCCAGCAGTGTGGGTCCGAATGAGCAGTTCTTC. Protein sequence: CASSVGPNEQFF.

The chain recombines TRBV18 with TRBJ1-3, with 7 bases aligning to TRBD1. The germline CDR1 and CDR2 sequences are KGHSH and LQKENI. Trimming at V came to 3 bases and at J to 4 bases, leaving 6 bases not matched to a gene. This CDR3 comprises 15 residues. The CDR3 spells CASSPVPGQGNTIYF. The CDR3 DNA reads as TGTGCCAGCTCACCCGTCCCGGGACAGGGAAACACCATATATTTT.

The rearrangement links TRBV4-1 to TRBJ2-2, with D possibly called TRBD1 or TRBD2 (5 bases each). The germline CDR1 and CDR2 sequences are MGHRA and YSYEKL. This CDR3 comprises 14 residues. The V end lost 0 bases, the J end lost 6 bases, and 8 bases lay between the germline ends. CDR3 amino acids: CASSQDGGPGELFF. Written as DNA, the CDR3 is TGCGCCAGCAGCCAAGATGGGGGACCCGGGGAGCTGTTTTTT.

The chain recombines TRBV11-2 with TRBJ2-5; D might be TRBD1 (6 bases). Trimming pared 5 bases from V and 7 bases from J, leaving 26 bases between. Germline values: CDR1 SGHAT, CDR2 FQNNGV. The CDR3 runs to 17 residues. The CDR3 protein is CASSHYRASLLEATQYF. The CDR3 DNA reads TGTGCCAGCAGCCATTACAGGGCATCCCTCCTCGAGGCGACCCAGTACTTC.

This rearrangement joins TRBV30 to TRBJ2-2, with 14 positions matching TRBD2. The CDR3 sequence is 16 residues long. The J segment lost 8 bases and the V segment lost 4 bases, leaving 9 bases of the junction unmatched. Germline V gene data show CDR1 as GTSNPN and CDR2 as SVGIG (reference sequence). CDR3 DNA sequence: TGTGCCTGGATCCGGACTAGCGGGAGGTCATCGGGGGAGCTGTTTTTT. It specifies CAWIRTSGRSSGELFF. Supplemented by reference TRBV30 and TRBJ2-2, the full variable domain reads SQTIHQWPATLVQPVGSPLSLECTVEGTSNPNLYWYRQAAGRGLQLLFYSVGIGQISSEVPQNLSASRPQDRQFILSSKKLLLSDSGFYLCAWIRTSGRSSGELFFGEGSRLTVL.

V gene TRBV18 combines with J gene TRBJ2-1; no reliable D call. Trimming removed 2 bases from V and 7 bases from J, with 12 bases in between. The CDR3 runs 14 residues. CDR1 KGHSH and CDR2 LQKENI come from the germline V gene. Here the CDR3 reads CASSPIRPRNEQFF. CDR3 in DNA: TGTGCCAGCTCACCAATACGTCCTAGGAATGAGCAGTTCTTC.

The genes are TRBV29-1 and TRBJ2-5; 10 nucleotides line up with TRBD1. J gave up 4 bases and V 7 bases, and 12 bases lay outside the gene matches. The CDR3 is 15 residues long. CDR1 is SQVTM and CDR2 is ANQGSEA in the germline V gene. In DNA, the CDR3 is TGCAGCGCTGGGGAGGGGACAGGGGCTGGAGAGACCCAGTACTTC. It yields the protein CSAGEGTGAGETQYF.

The chain recombines TRBV11-2 with TRBJ2-1; 9 bases align to TRBD2. This CDR3 comprises 16 residues. V trimming: 3 bases; J trimming: 12 bases; junction bases outside the gene matches: 15. Germline values: CDR1 SGHAT, CDR2 FQNNGV. This CDR3 reads CASSFSSSGAAFRQFF. The CDR3 coding sequence is TGTGCCAGCAGCTTCTCGTCTAGCGGGGCAGCTTTTAGGCAGTTCTTC.

The chain links TRBV14 to TRBJ2-7; D may be TRBD1 or TRBD2 (5 bases each). This CDR3 spans 14 amino acids. With 3 bases removed from V and 9 bases from J, the gap between germline ends came to 18 bases. CDR1 is SGHDN and CDR2 is FVKESK in the germline V gene. CDR3 amino acids: CASSHAGTGRGQYF. The CDR3 bases are TGTGCCAGCAGCCATGCCGGGACCGGTCGCGGGCAGTACTTC.

The chain is built from TRBV7-9 and TRBJ1-2, with TRBD1 matching over 8 bases. The CDR3 has 16 amino acids. Germline loops: CDR1 SEHNR, CDR2 FQNEAQ (reference sequence). V gave up 6 bases and J gave up 4 bases; unmatched junction bases: 13. CDR3 amino acids: CASSLGQASALYGYTF. The CDR3 region has the DNA TGTGCCAGCAGTTTGGGACAGGCGAGTGCACTCTATGGCTACACCTTC.

The chain couples TRBV30 to TRBJ1-2, with TRBD1 as a possible D gene (5 bases). Germline CDR1 GTSNPN, CDR2 SVGIG (reference sequence). This CDR3 region has 15 residues. Between the trimmed V and J ends, which lost 0 bases and 2 bases, there was a span of 13 bases. CDR3 region: CAWSVTGQQNYGYTF. The CDR3 coding sequence is TGTGCCTGGAGTGTAACGGGGCAGCAGAACTATGGCTACACCTTC.

This clone was counted a few times. V gene TRBV28 combines with J gene TRBJ2-2; D is perhaps TRBD1 or TRBD2 (5 bases each). The CDR3 runs 14 residues. Germline CDR1 and CDR2: MDHEN and SYDVKM. Between the trimmed V and J ends, which lost 4 bases and 2 bases, there was a span of 8 bases. The DNA of the CDR3 is TGTGCCAGCAGTTCCCGGGACAACACCGGGGAGCTGTTTTTT. It encodes CASSSRDNTGELFF.

This clone has more than one count but fewer than ten. The V gene is TRBV9, the J gene TRBJ2-1, with 8 bases fitting TRBD2. CDR1 SGDLS and CDR2 YYNGEE come from the germline V gene. V gave up 0 bases and J gave up 4 bases; unmatched junction bases: 9. The CDR3 length is 17 residues. The CDR3 DNA sequence: TGTGCCAGCAGCGTAGTTGGCGAGGCGGGAGGATACAATGAGCAGTTCTTC. Translated, it gives CASSVVGEAGGYNEQFF.

The rearrangement joins TRBV25-1 to TRBJ2-3; D is possibly TRBD1 or TRBD2 (5 bases each). V was cut by 6 bases and J by 9 bases, with 10 bases left in between. The germline gives CDR1 MGHDK, CDR2 SYGVNS. The CDR3 spans 11 residues. The CDR3 loop is CASRAGTTQYF. The CDR3 region has the DNA TGTGCCAGCAGAGCCGGGACGACGCAGTATTTT.

The genes are TRBV18 and TRBJ2-7, with a weak D call TRBD1 (6 bases). Germline CDR1 KGHSH, CDR2 LQKENI. The CDR3 sequence is 12 residues long. Deletions cut 0 bases from V and 7 bases from J, with 7 bases between. CDR3 sequence (DNA): TGTGCCAGCTCACCACCGAGGGGGGAGCAGTACTTC. Residues: CASSPPRGEQYF. Based on the CDR3 plus reference TRBV18 and TRBJ2-7, the full variable domain is NAGVMQNPRHLVRRRGQEARLRCSPMKGHSHVYWYRQLPEEGLKFMVYLQKENIIDESGMPKERFSAEFPKEGPSILRIQQVVRGDSAAYFCASSPPRGEQYFGPGTRLTVT.

V is TRBV5-1 and J is TRBJ2-1; D is ambiguous. Trimming removed 9 bases from V and 7 bases from J, with 17 bases in between. Per germline, CDR1 SGHRS and CDR2 YFSETQ. CDR3 length: 13 residues. CDR3 in DNA: TGCGCCACCGGGCCTGGAGTAGAGAATGAGCAGTTCTTC. This translates into CATGPGVENEQFF.